Each of the 29 T cell receptor delta chains below was sequenced from the same sample in a study of γδ T cells in repeated Plasmodium falciparum infection (dated by TCRdb to the early 2020s). The library was generated by multiplex PCR. This sample was sequenced with an Illumina MiSeq. With CATT, TCRdb called clones again from the public reads; duplicate DNA rows were later joined. For this sample the table gives 75,000 to 95,000 delta-chain clones, of which over 0.9% were detected only once. 9.5% to 10% of the sample is held by the ten biggest clonotypes. For bulk TCR repertoire analysis, Vgamma9/Vdelta2+ and Vdelta2-negative gammadelta T cell populations were isolated by flow sorting from peripheral blood mononuclear cells. Sequencing was performed on gamma-delta T cells from blood. Receptor source: a pool of human donors (malaria-infected and uninfected, not separated).

Note on this clone: The protein TCRdb lists belongs to a much larger clone and differs from this DNA's translation at residue 4, which points to a read error; the protein shown is made from the DNA. This chain joins TRDV2 and TRDJ1, with 9 bases identical to TRDD3. CDR1 is GEAIGNYY, CDR2 EKD, per germline. With V trimmed by 5 bases and J by 5 bases, 20 bases remained unmatched. The CDR3 has 18 amino acids. This chain's CDR3 is CACGANGTGGLKVDKLIF. CDR3 in DNA: TGTGCCTGTGGCGCCAACGGTACTGGGGGACTCAAGGTGGATAAACTCATCTTT.

About this clone itself: A read error is likely here: a far larger clone is one base away. Distinct nucleotide sequences in the sample also encode this CDR3. The rearrangement joins TRDV2 to TRDJ2; 8 nucleotides align to TRDD3. The J gene is not listed in TCRdb, so it was assigned here from a DNA match to germline. Germline values: CDR1 GEAIGNYY, CDR2 EKD. The CDR3 is made up of 18 amino acids. Losses at the gene ends were 4 bases for V and 1 base for J; bases not matched to a gene: 13. CDR3 residues: CACDSVLGGLNLTAQLFF. The CDR3, as DNA: TGTGCCTGTGATAGTGTACTGGGGGGCCTAAATTTGACAGCACAACTCTTCTTT.

For this clone: A much larger clone sits a single nucleotide away, making a read error possible. This chain links TRDV2 with TRDJ1, with TRDD3 matching 7 bases. TCRdb is silent on the J gene; assignment here came from matching the DNA to germline. V lost 1 base and J lost 5; bases outside the gene matches: 9. CDR1 is GEAIGNYY, CDR2 EKD, per germline. The CDR3 is 15 residues long. The CDR3 is CACDTLGVETDKLIF. CDR3 DNA: TGTGCCTGTGACACTCTGGGGGTTGAGACTGATAAACTCATCTTT.

This clone was found a few times. A far larger clone is one base from this, pointing to a likely read error. The sample has other DNA sequences that encode this CDR3 too. The rearrangement links TRDV2 to TRDJ1; 7 bases agree with TRDD3. Germline CDR1 reads GEAIGNYY; CDR2 reads EKD. The CDR3 runs 16 residues. For the CDR3, the DNA is TGTGCCTGTGACACCTTACTGGGGTCAGGGACCGATAAACTCATATTT. It encodes CACDTLLGSGTDKLIF.

The table lists this clone with a few counts. A far larger clone differs by one base, so this is likely a read error. In the same sample, other DNA sequences code for this CDR3. Here the CDR3 reads CALGAPSGWPRRTDKLIF. Here the CDR3 DNA reads TGCGCTCTTGGGGCACCGTCGGGCTGGCCCCGAAGGACCGATAAACTCATCTTT. The chain couples TRDV1 to TRDJ1, with D tentatively TRDD3 (5 bases). The J gene is not listed in TCRdb, so it was assigned here from a DNA match to germline. CDR3 length: 18 residues. Per the germline V gene, CDR1 is TSWWSYY and CDR2 is QGS.

Regarding this clone: A far larger clone is one nucleotide away, so this likely arose from a read error. Other nucleotide sequences in the sample specify the same CDR3. This chain uses TRDV1 with TRDJ1; tentative D call: TRDD3 (5 bases). The V gene lost 3 bases and the J gene lost 2 bases, with 25 bases spanning the gap. Germline V gene sequence: CDR1 TSWWSYY, CDR2 QGS. The CDR3 covers 19 residues. The CDR3 sequence is CALGDIRLRGIRRTDKLIF. The DNA of the CDR3 is TGTGCTCTTGGGGATATCCGATTAAGGGGAATACGGAGAACCGATAAACTCATCTTT.

Concerning this clone itself: TCRdb shows a much larger clone's protein in place of this DNA's translation, and the two differ at residue 7, likely through a read error; the protein shown is translated from the DNA. V gene TRDV2 combines with J gene TRDJ1; a weak D match, TRDD2 (5 bases). No J gene was available from TCRdb, and it was assigned here by a germline match of the DNA. Germline V gene sequence: CDR1 GEAIGNYY, CDR2 EKD. The CDR3 extends over 16 amino acids. V was cut by 5 bases and J by 0 bases, with 18 bases left in between. The CDR3 sequence is CACGPTGTKYTDKLIF. CDR3 DNA: TGTGCCTGTGGCCCTACGGGTACGAAGTACACCGATAAACTCATCTTT.

This clone was counted at least ten times. The chain is built from TRDV1 and TRDJ1; 13 bases agree with TRDD3. Germline-derived CDR1 and CDR2 are TSWWSYY and QGS. The CDR3 covers 23 residues. With 2 bases clipped from V and 0 bases from J, the junction kept 21 bases outside the gene matches. CDR3 DNA sequence: TGTGCTCTTGGGGAAGATAGAAGAATTGTACTGGGGGATACGCTCCGATACACCGATAAACTCATCTTT. This codes for CALGEDRRIVLGDTLRYTDKLIF.

A word on this clone: TCRdb's protein for this DNA is that of a much larger clone and differs from the translation at residue 19, likely a read error; the protein shown is the DNA translation. This chain links TRDV2 with TRDJ3; 10 bases are a match to TRDD3. TCRdb supplies no J gene; here it was assigned by aligning the nucleotide sequence to germline. There are 22 residues in the CDR3. Germline V gives CDR1 GEAIGNYY, CDR2 EKD. The DNA of the CDR3 is TGTGCCTGTGACACCGGACAGTACTGGGGGATGTTCGCTTCCTGGGACACCCGAAAGATGTTTTTC. Its translation is CACDTGQYWGMFASWDTRKMFF.

Comments on this clone: TCRdb pairs this DNA with a much larger clone's protein that differs at residue 6, likely a read error; the protein shown was translated from the DNA. V usage is TRDV2 and J usage is TRDJ1; 10 bases align to TRDD3. TCRdb supplies no J gene; here it was assigned by aligning the nucleotide sequence to germline. V gave up 3 bases and J gave up 8 bases; unmatched junction bases: 11. CDR1 and CDR2 (germline): GEAIGNYY, EKD. This CDR3 is 15 amino acids long. CDR3 bases: TGTGCCTGTGACCCTCCCCTGGGGGATAAGGAAAAACTCATCTTT. Translating gives CACDPPLGDKEKLIF.

This clone was recorded many times. This chain connects TRDV1 to TRDJ1; tentatively, D is TRDD3 (5 bases). Germline V gives CDR1 TSWWSYY, CDR2 QGS. The CDR3 has 19 amino acids. Trimming removed 1 base from V and 0 bases from J, with 21 bases in between. The CDR3 DNA reads TGTGCTCTTGGGGAACGGAGAACGCTACGGAGGGATTACACCGATAAACTCATCTTT. Its translation is CALGERRTLRRDYTDKLIF.

Note on this clone: A far larger clone is only one base removed, so a read error is likely. The sample carries other DNA sequences with the same CDR3. The genes are TRDV2 and TRDJ1, with 10 bases identical to TRDD3. The J gene comes from matching the DNA to germline here; TCRdb lacks it. The CDR3 is made up of 18 amino acids. Per the germline V gene, CDR1 is GEAIGNYY and CDR2 is EKD. V was pared by 1 base and J by 1 base, with 11 bases of the junction left unmatched. This CDR3 reads CACDTAMLGDSSTDKLIF. The CDR3 nucleotides read TGTGCCTGTGACACAGCTATGCTGGGGGATAGTAGCACCGATAAACTCATCTTT.

This clone was seen only a few times. This sequence is one base from a far larger clone and is likely a read error. At the DNA level, this CDR3 is encoded by other sequences in the same sample as well. V gene assignment gives TRDV2, but the J gene was left uncalled. Germline lookup yields CDR1 GEAIGNYY and CDR2 EKD. The CDR3 totals 15 residues. In nucleotides, the CDR3 is TGTGCCTGCGGCAAGGTTAGTTCGGACACCGATAAGCTCATCTTT. Its translation: CACGKVSSDTDKLIF.

A few counts support this clone. TCRdb assigns this DNA the protein of a much larger clone, which departs from its translation at residue 17; this likely reflects a read error, and the protein shown comes from translating the DNA. This chain connects TRDV1 to TRDJ1; the match to TRDD3 covers 12 bases. Per germline, CDR1 TSWWSYY and CDR2 QGS. CDR3 length: 23 amino acids. Trimming took 1 base from V and 4 from J; bases not matched to a gene: 25. CDR3 sequence: CALGEPLFSTRAGGYAKSDKLIF. As DNA, the CDR3 is TGTGCTCTTGGGGAACCGCTTTTTTCTACGCGCGCTGGGGGATACGCGAAGAGCGATAAACTCATCTTT.

Concerning this clone itself: The protein in TCRdb stems from a much larger clone and differs at residue 12 from this DNA's translation, likely a read error; here the protein is translated from the DNA. The chain joins TRDV2 to TRDJ1; TRDD3 aligns across 11 bases. The CDR3 is 16 amino acids. CDR1 and CDR2 from the germline V gene are GEAIGNYY and EKD. The V segment lost 0 bases and the J segment 7 bases; nucleotides outside the gene matches: 9. In nucleotides, the CDR3 is TGTGCCTGTGACACCGTGGGGGATACGGAGCCCTCTAAACTCATCTTT. This codes for CACDTVGDTEPSKLIF.

This clone was seen only a few times. Translating this DNA gives a protein that differs at residues 6 and 17 from the TCRdb one, which belongs to a much larger clone; a read error is likely, and the protein shown is this translation. This rearrangement joins TRDV3 to TRDJ1, with D perhaps assigned TRDD2 or TRDD3 (8 bases each). The CDR3 covers 26 residues. The V end was cut by 2 bases, the J end by 0 bases, with 49 bases between. Germline V gene sequence: CDR1 TVYSNPD, CDR2 GDNSRS (reference sequence). CDR3 residues: CAFGGRPTFLAGGSYSGPPYTDKLIF. CDR3 coding DNA: TGTGCCTTTGGGGGGAGACCCACCTTCCTAGCTGGGGGAAGTTATTCAGGCCCTCCGTACACCGATAAACTCATCTTT. Full variable domain (outside the CDR3, taken from reference TRDV3 and TRDJ1): CDKVTQSSPDQTVASGSEVVLLCTYDTVYSNPDLFWYRIRPDYSFQFVFYGDNSRSEGADFTQGRFSVKHILTQKAFHLVISPVRTEDSATYYCAFGGRPTFLAGGSYSGPPYTDKLIFGKGTRVTVEP.

This clone was counted many times. The protein TCRdb gives is from a much larger clone and does not agree with this DNA's translation at residue 8, likely a read error; the protein shown here comes from the DNA. CDR3 bases: TGTGCATCACTGCACGCTTTGGGCACCGATAAACTCATCTTT. Its protein product is CASLHALGTDKLIF. The gene calls are TRDV3 and TRDJ1; no clear D gene. CDR1 and CDR2 from the germline V gene are TVYSNPD and GDNSRS (reference sequence). The CDR3 has 14 residues.

On this clone: Given a far larger clone just one base away, this is likely a sequencing read error. Other nucleotide sequences from this sample produce the same CDR3. V is TRDV2 and J is TRDJ1; weak D call: TRDD3 (6 bases). Matching the DNA to germline supplied the J gene, which TCRdb does not give. Germline V gives CDR1 GEAIGNYY, CDR2 EKD. The CDR3 is 16 residues long. The CDR3 here is CACDTGIRGNSDKLIF. The CDR3 DNA reads as TGTGCCTGTGACACCGGAATAAGGGGGAACTCCGACAAACTCATCTTT.

This clone has more than one count but fewer than ten. Given a far larger clone just one base away, this is likely a sequencing read error. The chain has TRDV1 and TRDJ1; 11 bases map to TRDD3. Here the J gene was assigned by germline matching of the DNA, as TCRdb has none. Germline assignment: CDR1 TSWWSYY and CDR2 QGS. The CDR3 is made up of 20 amino acids. The DNA for the CDR3 is TGTGCCCTTGGGGAATTGGTCTGGGGGATACTCCTCCCTAACACCGATAAACTCATCTTT. Translated, it gives CALGELVWGILLPNTDKLIF.

This clone has just a few counts. The TCRdb protein, from a much larger clone, departs from this DNA's translation at residue 12, likely by read error; the protein shown derives from the DNA. The chain combines TRDV2 with TRDJ2; D possibly corresponds to TRDD3 (5 bases). The J gene, missing from TCRdb, was assigned here through DNA to germline matching. Germline CDR1 GEAIGNYY, CDR2 EKD. The CDR3 totals 16 residues. The CDR3 coding sequence is TGTGCCTGTGACATAATTGGGGTGGGAGAGACAGAACAACTCTTCTTT. Translating it yields CACDIIGVGETEQLFF.

This clone was observed a handful of times. One base separates it from a far larger clone, so it is likely a read error. Other DNA sequences within the sample encode an identical CDR3. V is TRDV2 and J is TRDJ1, with 13 bases matching TRDD3. TCRdb leaves out the J gene; it was filled in here by matching the DNA to germline. CDR1 and CDR2 (germline): GEAIGNYY, EKD. The CDR3 consists of 18 residues. The CDR3: CACDPYWGIRTGTDKLIF. As DNA, the CDR3 is TGTGCCTGTGACCCCTACTGGGGGATACGGACTGGAACCGACAAACTCATCTTT.

Only a few counts were recorded for this clone. The CDR3 DNA is TGTGCTCTTGGGGAATGGGTAGGGGTGGGGATGCCCTGGGACACCCGACAGATGTTTTTC. It encodes CALGEWVGVGMPWDTRQMFF. This chain connects TRDV1 to TRDJ3; tentative D call: TRDD3 (6 bases). Trimming removed 2 bases at V and 2 bases at J, with 19 bases between. The CDR3 is made up of 20 amino acids. Germline-derived CDR1 and CDR2 are TSWWSYY and QGS.

In its sample, this clone was seen a few times. TCRdb's protein for this DNA is that of a much larger clone and differs from the translation at residue 3, likely a read error; the protein shown is the DNA translation. The chain joins TRDV2 to TRDJ1; D call uncertain. The V gene lost 9 bases and the J gene lost 0 bases, with 16 bases spanning the gap. Germline CDR1 reads GEAIGNYY; CDR2 reads EKD. The CDR3 contains 14 residues. This CDR3 reads CARAKLTYTDKLIF. As DNA, the CDR3 is TGTGCCCGTGCCAAACTGACTTACACCGATAAACTCATCTTT.

In its sample, this clone was seen a few times. A read error likely explains this, since a far larger clone differs by one base. Additional DNA sequences in this sample encode the identical CDR3. The chain employs TRDV1 and TRDJ1; 7 bases line up with TRDD3. From germline, CDR1 is TSWWSYY and CDR2 QGS. CDR3 length equals 17 residues. CDR3 bases: TGTGCTCTTGGGGAACGGACTTCGGGGGGGGATGCTGATAAACTCATCTTC. The encoded protein is CALGERTSGGDADKLIF.

This clone was picked up a small number of times. The protein recorded in TCRdb matches a much larger clone and deviates from this DNA's translation at residue 15, suggesting a read error; the protein here is obtained by translating the DNA. The chain combines TRDV2 with TRDJ1; 9 bases align to TRDD3. TCRdb gives no J gene; it was assigned here by matching the DNA to germline. The CDR3 runs 18 residues. The V gene's germline CDR1 is GEAIGNYY and CDR2 EKD. CDR3 coding DNA: TGTGCCTGTGACTACTGGGGGACTAAGCCTTCATACACCGATAGACTCATCTTT. Translation: CACDYWGTKPSYTDRLIF.

This clone was seen more than once but under ten times. TCRdb assigns this DNA the protein of a much larger clone, which departs from its translation at residue 4; this likely reflects a read error, and the protein shown comes from translating the DNA. This chain connects TRDV1 to TRDJ1, with no clear D. Here the J gene came from matching the DNA to germline, since TCRdb omits it. Looked up from germline, CDR1 is TSWWSYY and CDR2 is QGS. The CDR3 has 16 amino acids. The CDR3 loop is CALEEPYGHTERKLIF. The DNA for the CDR3 is TGTGCTCTTGAGGAACCCTATGGACATACTGAGCGTAAACTCATCTTT.

This clone has only a few counts. This likely reflects a read error, since a far larger clone is one base away. Other DNA variants within this sample encode the same CDR3. This sequence joins TRDV2 and TRDJ1, with D maybe TRDD3 (6 bases). Assignment of the J gene here rests on matching the DNA to germline, because TCRdb gives none. V gave up 7 bases and J gave up 0 bases, with 17 bases separating them. Germline V gene sequence: CDR1 GEAIGNYY, CDR2 EKD. The CDR3 has 15 amino acids. The CDR3 sequence: CACDLLGIDTDKLIF. In DNA form, the CDR3 reads TGTGCCTGCGACCTTCTGGGGATTGACACCGATAAACTCATCTTT.

This clone was observed a handful of times. A far larger clone is just one base off, so this is likely a read error. This sample includes further DNA sequences coding for the same CDR3. This chain connects TRDV1 to TRDJ1; 8 bases agree with TRDD3. TCRdb records no J gene; here it was assigned by comparing the DNA to germline. The CDR3 is 19 amino acids. CDR1 is TSWWSYY and CDR2 is QGS in the germline V gene. V lost 3 bases and J lost 5; bases outside the gene matches: 20. CDR3 loop: CALGEWPHGSGIRWDKLIF. The CDR3 DNA follows: TGTGCTCTTGGGGAGTGGCCCCACGGAAGCGGGATACGCTGGGATAAACTCATCTTT.

Regarding this clone: A read error is likely here: a far larger clone is one base away. The same CDR3 arises from other DNA sequences in this sample as well. The chain is built from TRDV2 and TRDJ3; a weak D match, TRDD3 (6 bases). The CDR3 runs to 19 residues. Per the germline V gene, CDR1 is GEAIGNYY and CDR2 is EKD. Trimming removed 4 bases at V and 0 bases at J, with 18 bases between. The CDR3 region is CACDTSRGTGSWDTRQMFF. As DNA, the CDR3 is TGTGCCTGTGATACAAGTAGGGGGACAGGCTCCTGGGACACCCGACAGATGTTTTTC.